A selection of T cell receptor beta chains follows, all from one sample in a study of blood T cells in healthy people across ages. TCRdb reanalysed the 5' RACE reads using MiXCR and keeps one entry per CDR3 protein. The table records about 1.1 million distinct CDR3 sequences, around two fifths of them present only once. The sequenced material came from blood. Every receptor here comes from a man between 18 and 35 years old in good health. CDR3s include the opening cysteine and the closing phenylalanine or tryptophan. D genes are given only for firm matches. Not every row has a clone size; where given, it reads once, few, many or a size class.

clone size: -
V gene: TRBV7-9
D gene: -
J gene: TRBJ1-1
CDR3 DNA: TGTGCCAGCACCCCGGCATTAGAGGTCACTGAAGCTTTCTTT
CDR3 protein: CASTPALEVTEAFF

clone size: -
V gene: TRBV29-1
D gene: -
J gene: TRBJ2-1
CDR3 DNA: TGCAGCGTTGACCAGTCGGCAGGAGGAAATGAGCAGTTCTTC
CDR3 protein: CSVDQSAGGNEQFF

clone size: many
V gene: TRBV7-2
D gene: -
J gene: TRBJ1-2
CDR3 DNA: TGTGCCAGCAGCTTAGCAGGGACCGTTCATGGCTACACCTTC
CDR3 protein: CASSLAGTVHGYTF

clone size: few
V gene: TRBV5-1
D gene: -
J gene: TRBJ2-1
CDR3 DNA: TGCGCCAGCCGTTGGACCGCAGGCTCCTACAATGAGCAGTTCTTC
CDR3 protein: CASRWTAGSYNEQFF

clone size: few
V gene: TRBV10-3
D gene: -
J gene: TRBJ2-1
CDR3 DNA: TGTGCCATCAGTGATACAGCGGCTAGCTCCTACAATGAGCAGTTCTTC
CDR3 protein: CAISDTAASSYNEQFF

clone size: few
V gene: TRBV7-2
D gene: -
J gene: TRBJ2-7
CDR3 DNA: TGTGCCAGCAGCTTAGCCCTAGACAACGAGCAGTACTTC
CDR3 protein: CASSLALDNEQYF

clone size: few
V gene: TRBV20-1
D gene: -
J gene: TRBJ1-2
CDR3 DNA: TGCAGTGCTAGAGATCGAAAAACCAACTATGGCTACACCTTC
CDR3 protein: CSARDRKTNYGYTF

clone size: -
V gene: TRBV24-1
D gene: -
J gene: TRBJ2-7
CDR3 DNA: TGTGCCACCAGTGATTTGCCTGGATACGAGCAGTACTTC
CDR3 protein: CATSDLPGYEQYF

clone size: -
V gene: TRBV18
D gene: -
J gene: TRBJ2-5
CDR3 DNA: TGTGCCAGCTCACGGGTGTTCATGTCGGAGCAGTACTTC
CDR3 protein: CASSRVFMSEQYF

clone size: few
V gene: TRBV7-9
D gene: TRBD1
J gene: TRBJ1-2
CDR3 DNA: TGTGCCAGCAGCTTATCTGTCCGGGACAGCTACGACTATGGCTACACCTTC
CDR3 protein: CASSLSVRDSYDYGYTF

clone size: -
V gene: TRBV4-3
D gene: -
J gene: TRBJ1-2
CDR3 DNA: TGCGCCAGCAGCCGAACCGCACCAGGGAACTATGGCTACACCTTC
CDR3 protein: CASSRTAPGNYGYTF

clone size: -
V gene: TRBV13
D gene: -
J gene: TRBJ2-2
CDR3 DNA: TGTGCCAGCAGCTCTAGACAGAACACCGGGGAGCTGTTTTTT
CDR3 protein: CASSSRQNTGELFF

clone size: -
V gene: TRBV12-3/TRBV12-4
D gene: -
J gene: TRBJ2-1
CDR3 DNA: TGTGCCAGCAGTTCACCCCGAGGGGGTCAGTTCTTC
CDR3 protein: CASSSPRGGQFF

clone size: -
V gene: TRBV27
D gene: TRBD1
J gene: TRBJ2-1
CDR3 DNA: TGTGCCAGCAGTTGGGACAGGGAGATAGAGTTCTTC
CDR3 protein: CASSWDREIEFF

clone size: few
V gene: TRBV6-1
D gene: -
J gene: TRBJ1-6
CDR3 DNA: TGTGCCAGCAGTGTGACAGATAGGTCCTATAATTCACCCCTCCACTTT
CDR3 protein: CASSVTDRSYNSPLHF

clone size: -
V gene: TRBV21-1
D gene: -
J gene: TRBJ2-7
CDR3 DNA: TGTGCCAGCAGACCCAAGCGGGGATACGAAGTCTCCTACGAGCAGTACTTC
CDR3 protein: CASRPKRGYEVSYEQYF

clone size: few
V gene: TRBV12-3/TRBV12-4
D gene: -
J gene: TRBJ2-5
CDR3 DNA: TGTGCCAGCAGTCCGACAGCAGAGACCCAGTACTTC
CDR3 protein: CASSPTAETQYF

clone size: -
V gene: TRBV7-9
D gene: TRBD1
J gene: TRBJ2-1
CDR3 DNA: TGTGCCAGCAGCTTTCCCACAGGGGGAAGGGACAATGAGCAGTTCTTC
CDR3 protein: CASSFPTGGRDNEQFF

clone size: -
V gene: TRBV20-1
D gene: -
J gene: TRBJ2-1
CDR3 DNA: TGCAGTGCCCCCGCGGTAGGGGGGGACCTGAATGAGCAGTTCTTC
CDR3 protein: CSAPAVGGDLNEQFF

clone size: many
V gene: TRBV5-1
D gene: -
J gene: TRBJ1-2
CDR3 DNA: TGTGCCAGCAGCTTAGGACAGAGTAACTATGGCTACACCTTC
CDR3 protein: CASSLGQSNYGYTF

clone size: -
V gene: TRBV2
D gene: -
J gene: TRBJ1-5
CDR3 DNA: TGTGCCAGCAGTGATGGTCAGTCCCAGCATTTT
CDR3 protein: CASSDGQSQHF

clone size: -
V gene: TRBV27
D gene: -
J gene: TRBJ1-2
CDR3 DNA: TGTGCCAGCAAACCCCCCGCGGGGGGCTCTCAGGGCTACACCTTC
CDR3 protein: CASKPPAGGSQGYTF

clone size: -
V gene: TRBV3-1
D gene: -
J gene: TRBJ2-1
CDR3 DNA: TGTGCCGCCTCGGCCCTCTCCTCCTACAATGAGCAGCTCTTC
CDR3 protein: CAASALSSYNEQLF

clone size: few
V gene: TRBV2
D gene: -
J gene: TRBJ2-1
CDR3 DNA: TGTGCCAGCAGTGATCGGCGGGAATACAATGAGCAGTTCTTC
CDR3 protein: CASSDRREYNEQFF